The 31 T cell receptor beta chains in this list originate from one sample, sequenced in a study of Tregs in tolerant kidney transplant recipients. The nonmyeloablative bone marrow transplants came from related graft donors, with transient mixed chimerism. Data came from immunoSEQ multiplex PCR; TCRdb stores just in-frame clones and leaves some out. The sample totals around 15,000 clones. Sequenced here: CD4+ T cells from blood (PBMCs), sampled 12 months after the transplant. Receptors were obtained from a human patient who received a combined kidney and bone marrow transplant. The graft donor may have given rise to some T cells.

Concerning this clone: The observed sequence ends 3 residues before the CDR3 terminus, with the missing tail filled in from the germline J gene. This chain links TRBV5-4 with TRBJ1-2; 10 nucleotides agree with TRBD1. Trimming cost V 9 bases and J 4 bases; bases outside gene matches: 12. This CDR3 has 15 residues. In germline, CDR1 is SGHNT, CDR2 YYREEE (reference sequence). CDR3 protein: CATTGGATPSYGYTF. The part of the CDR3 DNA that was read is TGTGCCACGACAGGGGGCGCCACCCCCTCCTATGGC.

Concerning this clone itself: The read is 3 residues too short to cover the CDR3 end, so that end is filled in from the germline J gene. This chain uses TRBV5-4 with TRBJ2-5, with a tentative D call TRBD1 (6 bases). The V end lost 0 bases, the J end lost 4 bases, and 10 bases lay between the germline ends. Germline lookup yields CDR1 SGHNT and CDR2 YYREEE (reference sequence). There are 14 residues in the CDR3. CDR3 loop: CASSLGLRGETQYF. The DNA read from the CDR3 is TGTGCCAGCAGCTTGGGTCTCAGGGGAGAGACC.

The sequenced part of the CDR3 DNA is TGTGCCAGCAGCTTAACGACAGGGTCCTCCTCTGGC. Its protein product is CASSLTTGSSSG. The entire CDR3 protein reads CASSLTTGSSSGYTF. This chain uses TRBV7-9 with TRBJ1-2; 7 nucleotides align to TRBD1. The read terminates 3 residues ahead of where the CDR3 ends, so the germline J gene completes it. Germline V gene lookup returns CDR1 SEHNR and CDR2 FQNEAQ (reference sequence). The CDR3 runs to 15 residues. J lost 7 bases, V lost 2 bases, and 10 bases had no gene match.

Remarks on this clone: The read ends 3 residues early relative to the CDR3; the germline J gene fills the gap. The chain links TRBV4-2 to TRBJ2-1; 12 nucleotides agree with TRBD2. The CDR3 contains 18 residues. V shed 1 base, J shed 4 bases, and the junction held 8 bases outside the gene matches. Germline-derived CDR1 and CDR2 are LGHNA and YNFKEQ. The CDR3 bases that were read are TGTGCCAGCAGCCAAGGTCTGACTAGCGGGAGTGGTTACAATGAG. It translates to CASSQGLTSGSGYNE. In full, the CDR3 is CASSQGLTSGSGYNEQFF.

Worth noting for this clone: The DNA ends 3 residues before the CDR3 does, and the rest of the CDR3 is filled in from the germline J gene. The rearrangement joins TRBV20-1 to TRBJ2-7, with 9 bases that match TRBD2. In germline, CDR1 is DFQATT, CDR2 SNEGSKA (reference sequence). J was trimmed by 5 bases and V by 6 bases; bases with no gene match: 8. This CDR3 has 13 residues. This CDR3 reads CSAKGLARDEQYF. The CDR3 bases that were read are TGCAGTGCAAAAGGACTAGCGAGGGACGAG.

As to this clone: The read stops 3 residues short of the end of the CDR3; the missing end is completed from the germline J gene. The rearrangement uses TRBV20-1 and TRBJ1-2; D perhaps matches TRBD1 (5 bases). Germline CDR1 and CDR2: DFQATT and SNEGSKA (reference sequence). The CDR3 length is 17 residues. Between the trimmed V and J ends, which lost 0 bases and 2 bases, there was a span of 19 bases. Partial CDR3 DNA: TGCAGTGCTAGAGATCGAAGGTTAGGGGATCTAAACTATGGC. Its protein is CSARDRRLGDLNYG. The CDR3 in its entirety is CSARDRRLGDLNYGYTF.

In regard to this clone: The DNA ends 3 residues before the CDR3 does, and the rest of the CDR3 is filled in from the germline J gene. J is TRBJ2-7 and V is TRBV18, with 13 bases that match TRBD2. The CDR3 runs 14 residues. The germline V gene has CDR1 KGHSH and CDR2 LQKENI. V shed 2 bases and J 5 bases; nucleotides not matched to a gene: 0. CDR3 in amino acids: CASSPGLAGDEQYF. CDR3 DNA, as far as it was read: TGTGCCAGCTCACCAGGACTAGCGGGAGACGAG.

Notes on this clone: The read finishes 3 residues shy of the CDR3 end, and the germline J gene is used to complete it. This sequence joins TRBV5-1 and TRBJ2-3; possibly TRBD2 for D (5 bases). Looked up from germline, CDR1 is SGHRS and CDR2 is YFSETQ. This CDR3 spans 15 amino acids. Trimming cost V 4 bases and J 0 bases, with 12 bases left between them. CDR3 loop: CASSPDSSSTDTQYF. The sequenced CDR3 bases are TGCGCCAGCAGCCCGGACTCATCCAGCACAGATACG.

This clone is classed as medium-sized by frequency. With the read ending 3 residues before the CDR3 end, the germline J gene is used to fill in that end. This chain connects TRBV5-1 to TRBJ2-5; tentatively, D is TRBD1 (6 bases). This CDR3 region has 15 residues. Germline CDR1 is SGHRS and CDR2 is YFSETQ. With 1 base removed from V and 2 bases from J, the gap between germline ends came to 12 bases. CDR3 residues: CASSLFGQQQETQYF. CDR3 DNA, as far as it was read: TGCGCCAGCAGCTTGTTCGGACAGCAGCAAGAGACC. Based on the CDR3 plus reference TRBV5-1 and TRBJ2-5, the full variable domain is KAGVTQTPRYLIKTRGQQVTLSCSPISGHRSVSWYQQTPGQGLQFLFEYFSETQRNKGNFPGRFSGRQFSNSRSEMNVSTLELGDSALYLCASSLFGQQQETQYFGPGTRLLVL.

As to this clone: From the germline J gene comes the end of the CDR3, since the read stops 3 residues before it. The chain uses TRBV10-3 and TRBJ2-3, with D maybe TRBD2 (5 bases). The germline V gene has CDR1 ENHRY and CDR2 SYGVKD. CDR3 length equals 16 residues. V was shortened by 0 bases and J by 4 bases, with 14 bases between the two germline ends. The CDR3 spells CAISESGLKSADTQYF. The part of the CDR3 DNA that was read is TGTGCCATCAGTGAGTCAGGACTTAAATCCGCAGATACG.

CDR3 in amino acids: CAISKGTSGGISYNEQFF. CDR3 bases read: TGTGCCATATCAAAAGGGACTAGCGGAGGAATCTCCTACAATGAG. V is TRBV19 and J is TRBJ2-1; 11 bases match TRBD2. The read ends 3 residues early relative to the CDR3; the germline J gene fills the gap. The CDR3 consists of 18 residues. Losses at the gene ends were 10 bases for V and 0 bases for J; bases not matched to a gene: 14. Germline V lookup: CDR1 LNHDA, CDR2 SQIVND (reference sequence).

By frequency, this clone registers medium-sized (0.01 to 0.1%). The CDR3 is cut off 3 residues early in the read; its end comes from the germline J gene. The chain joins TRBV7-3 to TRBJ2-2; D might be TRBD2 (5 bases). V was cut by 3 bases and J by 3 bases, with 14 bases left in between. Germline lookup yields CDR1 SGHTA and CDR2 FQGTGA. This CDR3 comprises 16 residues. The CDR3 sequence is CASSFQRPRDTGELFF. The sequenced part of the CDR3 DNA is TGTGCCAGCAGCTTCCAGCGGCCCCGAGACACCGGGGAG.

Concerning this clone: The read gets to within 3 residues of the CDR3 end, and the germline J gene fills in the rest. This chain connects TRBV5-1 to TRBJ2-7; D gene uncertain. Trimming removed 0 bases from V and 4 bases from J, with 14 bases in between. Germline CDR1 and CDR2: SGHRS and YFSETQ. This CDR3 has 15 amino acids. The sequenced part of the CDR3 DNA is TGCGCCAGCAGCTTGGACGGCGGTCCGGCTTACGAG. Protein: CASSLDGGPAYE. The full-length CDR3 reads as CASSLDGGPAYEQYF.

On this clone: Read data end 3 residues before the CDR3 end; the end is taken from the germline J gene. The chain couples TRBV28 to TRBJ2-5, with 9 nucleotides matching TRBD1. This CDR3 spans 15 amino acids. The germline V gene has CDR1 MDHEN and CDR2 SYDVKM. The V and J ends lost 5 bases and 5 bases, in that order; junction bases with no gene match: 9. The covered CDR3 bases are TGTGCCAGCAGTCCCCGGGACAGGGTTTTGGAGACC. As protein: CASSPRDRVLET. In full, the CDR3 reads CASSPRDRVLETQYF.

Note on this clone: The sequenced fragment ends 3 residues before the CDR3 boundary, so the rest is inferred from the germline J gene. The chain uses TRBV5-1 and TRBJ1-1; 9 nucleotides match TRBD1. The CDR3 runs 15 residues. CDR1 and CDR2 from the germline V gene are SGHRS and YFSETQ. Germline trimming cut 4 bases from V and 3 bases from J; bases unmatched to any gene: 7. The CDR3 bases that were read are TGCGCCAGCAGCGCGATACAGGGGGCGGACACTGAA. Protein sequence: CASSAIQGADTE. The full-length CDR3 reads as CASSAIQGADTEAFF.

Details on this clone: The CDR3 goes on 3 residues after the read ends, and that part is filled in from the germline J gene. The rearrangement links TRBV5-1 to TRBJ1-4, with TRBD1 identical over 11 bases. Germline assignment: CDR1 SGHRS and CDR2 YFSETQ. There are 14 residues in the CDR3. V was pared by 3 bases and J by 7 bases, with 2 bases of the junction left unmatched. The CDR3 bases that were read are TGCGCCAGCAGCTGGGGACAGGGGGGTGAAAAA. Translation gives CASSWGQGGEK. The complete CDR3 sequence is CASSWGQGGEKLFF.

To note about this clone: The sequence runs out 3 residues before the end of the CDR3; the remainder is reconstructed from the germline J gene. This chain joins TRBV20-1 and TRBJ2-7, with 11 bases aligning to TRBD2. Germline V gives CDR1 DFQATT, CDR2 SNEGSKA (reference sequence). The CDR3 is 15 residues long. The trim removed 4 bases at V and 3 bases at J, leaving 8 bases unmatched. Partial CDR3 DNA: TGCAGTGCTACACCGGGACTAGCGGCATTCTACGAG. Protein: CSATPGLAAFYE. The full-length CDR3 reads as CSATPGLAAFYEQYF.

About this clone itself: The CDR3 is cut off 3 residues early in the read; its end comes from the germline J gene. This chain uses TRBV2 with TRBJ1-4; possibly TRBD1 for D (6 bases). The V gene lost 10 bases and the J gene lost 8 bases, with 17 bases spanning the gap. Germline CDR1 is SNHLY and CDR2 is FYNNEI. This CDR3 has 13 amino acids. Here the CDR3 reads CATQGIWEEKLFF. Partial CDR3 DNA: TGTGCCACTCAGGGGATTTGGGAAGAAAAA. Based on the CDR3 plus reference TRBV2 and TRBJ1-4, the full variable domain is EPEVTQTPSHQVTQMGQEVILRCVPISNHLYFYWYRQILGQKVEFLVSFYNNEISEKSEIFDDQFSVERPDGSNFTLKIRSTKLEDSAMYFCATQGIWEEKLFFGSGTQLSVL.

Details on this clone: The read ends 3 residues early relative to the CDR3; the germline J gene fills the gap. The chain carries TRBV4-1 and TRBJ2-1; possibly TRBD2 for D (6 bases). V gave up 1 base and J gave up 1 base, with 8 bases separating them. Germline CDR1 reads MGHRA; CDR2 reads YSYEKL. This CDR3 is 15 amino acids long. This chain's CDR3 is CASSQAGTSYNEQFF. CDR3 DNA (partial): TGCGCCAGCAGCCAAGCAGGGACTTCCTACAATGAG.

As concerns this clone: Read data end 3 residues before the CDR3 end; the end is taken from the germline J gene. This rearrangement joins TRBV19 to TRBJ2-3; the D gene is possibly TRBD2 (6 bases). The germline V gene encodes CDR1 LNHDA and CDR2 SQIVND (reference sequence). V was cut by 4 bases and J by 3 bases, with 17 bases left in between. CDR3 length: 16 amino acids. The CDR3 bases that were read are TGTGCCAGTAGTACCCGGGACTCTATGGGGACAGATACG. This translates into CASSTRDSMGTDT. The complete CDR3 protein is CASSTRDSMGTDTQYF.

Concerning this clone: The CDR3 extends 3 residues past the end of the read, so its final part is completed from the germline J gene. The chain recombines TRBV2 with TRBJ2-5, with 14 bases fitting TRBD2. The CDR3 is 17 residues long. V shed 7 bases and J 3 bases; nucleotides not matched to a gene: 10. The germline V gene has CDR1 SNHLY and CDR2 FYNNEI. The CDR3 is CASNLPGLAGVEETQYF. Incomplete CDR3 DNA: TGTGCCAGCAATCTACCGGGACTAGCGGGAGTGGAAGAGACC. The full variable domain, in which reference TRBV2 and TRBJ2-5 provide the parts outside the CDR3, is EPEVTQTPSHQVTQMGQEVILRCVPISNHLYFYWYRQILGQKVEFLVSFYNNEISEKSEIFDDQFSVERPDGSNFTLKIRSTKLEDSAMYFCASNLPGLAGVEETQYFGPGTRLLVL.

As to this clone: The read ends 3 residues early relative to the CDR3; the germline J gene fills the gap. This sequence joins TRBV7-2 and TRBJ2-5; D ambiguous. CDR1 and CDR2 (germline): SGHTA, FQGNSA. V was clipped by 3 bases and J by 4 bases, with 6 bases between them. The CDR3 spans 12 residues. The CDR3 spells CASSFGRETQYF. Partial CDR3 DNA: TGTGCCAGCAGCTTTGGCAGAGAGACC.

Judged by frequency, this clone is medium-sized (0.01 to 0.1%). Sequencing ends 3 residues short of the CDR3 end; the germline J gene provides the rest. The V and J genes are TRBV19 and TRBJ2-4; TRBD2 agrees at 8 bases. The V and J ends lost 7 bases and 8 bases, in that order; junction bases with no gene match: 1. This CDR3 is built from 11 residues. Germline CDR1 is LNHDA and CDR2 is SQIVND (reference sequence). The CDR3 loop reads CASKREHIQYF. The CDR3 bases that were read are TGTGCCAGTAAGCGGGAGCACATT.

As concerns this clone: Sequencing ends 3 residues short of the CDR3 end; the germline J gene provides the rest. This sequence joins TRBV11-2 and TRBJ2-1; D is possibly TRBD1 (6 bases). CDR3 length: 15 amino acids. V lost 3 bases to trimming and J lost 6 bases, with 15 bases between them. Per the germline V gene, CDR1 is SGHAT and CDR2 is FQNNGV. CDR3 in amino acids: CASSLGHRNRNEQFF. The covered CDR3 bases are TGTGCCAGCAGCTTGGGACACAGAAATCGCAATGAG. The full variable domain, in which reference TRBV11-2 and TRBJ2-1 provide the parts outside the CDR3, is EAGVAQSPRYKIIEKRQSVAFWCNPISGHATLYWYQQILGQGPKLLIQFQNNGVVDDSQLPKDRFSAERLKGVDSTLKIQPAKLEDSAVYLCASSLGHRNRNEQFFGPGTRLTVL.

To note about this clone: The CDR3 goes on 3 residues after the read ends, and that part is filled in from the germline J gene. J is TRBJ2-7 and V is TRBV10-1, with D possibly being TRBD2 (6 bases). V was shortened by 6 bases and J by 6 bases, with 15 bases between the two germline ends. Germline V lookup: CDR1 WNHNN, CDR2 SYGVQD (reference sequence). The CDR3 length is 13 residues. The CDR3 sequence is CASSKGLPGEQYF. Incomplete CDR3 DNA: TGCGCCAGCAGCAAGGGACTCCCGGGCGAG.

The covered CDR3 bases are TGTGCCAGCAGCCTAGCGGGAGGGTCTTACAATGAG. Its protein product is CASSLAGGSYNE. The whole CDR3 is CASSLAGGSYNEQFF. The chain recombines TRBV2 with TRBJ2-1, with 12 bases identical to TRBD2. The sequenced fragment ends 3 residues before the CDR3 boundary, so the rest is inferred from the germline J gene. The length of the CDR3 is 15 residues. Germline trimming cut 6 bases from V and 4 bases from J; bases unmatched to any gene: 4. Germline loops: CDR1 SNHLY, CDR2 FYNNEI.

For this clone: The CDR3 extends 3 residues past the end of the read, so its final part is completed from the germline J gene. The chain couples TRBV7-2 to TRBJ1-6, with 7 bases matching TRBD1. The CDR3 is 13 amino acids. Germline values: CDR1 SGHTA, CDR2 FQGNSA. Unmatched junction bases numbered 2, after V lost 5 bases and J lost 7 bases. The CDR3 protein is CASSLDRNSPLHF. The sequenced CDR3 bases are TGTGCCAGCAGCCTGGACAGGAATTCACCC. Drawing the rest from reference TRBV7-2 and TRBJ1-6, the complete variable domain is GAGVSQSPSNKVTEKGKDVELRCDPISGHTALYWYRQSLGQGLEFLIYFQGNSAPDKSGLPSDRFSAERTGGSVSTLTIQRTQQEDSAVYLCASSLDRNSPLHFGNGTRLTVT.

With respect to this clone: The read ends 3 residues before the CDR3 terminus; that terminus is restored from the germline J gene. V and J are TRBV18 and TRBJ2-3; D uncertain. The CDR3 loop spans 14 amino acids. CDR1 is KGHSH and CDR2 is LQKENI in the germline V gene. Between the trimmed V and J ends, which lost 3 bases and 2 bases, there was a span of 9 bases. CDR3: CASSPRQDTDTQYF. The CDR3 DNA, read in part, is TGTGCCAGCTCACCGAGACAAGACACAGATACG.

Incomplete CDR3 DNA: TGTGCCAGTAGTATAGATCTTCGGAACACCGGGGAG. Its protein is CASSIDLRNTGE. The whole CDR3 reads CASSIDLRNTGELFF. The chain has TRBV19 and TRBJ2-2, with D uncertain. The CDR3 end falls 3 residues outside the read, so it is completed with the germline J gene. The germline gives CDR1 LNHDA, CDR2 SQIVND (reference sequence). V was pared by 0 bases and J by 1 base, with 6 bases between. The CDR3 totals 15 residues. Complete variable domain (other parts from reference TRBV19 and TRBJ2-2): DGGITQSPKYLFRKEGQNVTLSCEQNLNHDAMYWYRQDPGQGLRLIYYSQIVNDFQKGDIAEGYSVSREKKESFPLTVTSAQKNPTAFYLCASSIDLRNTGELFFGEGSRLTVL.

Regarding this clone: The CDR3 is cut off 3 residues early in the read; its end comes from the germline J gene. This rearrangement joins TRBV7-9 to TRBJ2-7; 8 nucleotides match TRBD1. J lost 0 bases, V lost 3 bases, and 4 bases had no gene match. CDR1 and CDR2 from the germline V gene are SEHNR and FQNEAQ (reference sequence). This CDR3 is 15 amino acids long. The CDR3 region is CASSLTGDLSYEQYF. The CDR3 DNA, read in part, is TGTGCCAGCAGCTTGACAGGGGACCTCTCCTACGAG. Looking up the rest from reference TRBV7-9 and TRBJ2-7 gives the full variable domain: DTGVSQNPRHKITKRGQNVTFRCDPISEHNRLYWYRQTLGQGPEFLTYFQNEAQLEKSRLLSDRFSAERPKGSFSTLEIQRTEQGDSAMYLCASSLTGDLSYEQYFGPGTRLTVT.

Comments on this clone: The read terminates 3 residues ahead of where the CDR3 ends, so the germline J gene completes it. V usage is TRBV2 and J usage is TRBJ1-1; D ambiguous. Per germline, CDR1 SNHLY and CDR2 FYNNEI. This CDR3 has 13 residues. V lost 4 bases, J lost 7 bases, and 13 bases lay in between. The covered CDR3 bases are TGTGCCAGCAGTGGGTGGAGGGTAGGTGAA. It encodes CASSGWRVGE. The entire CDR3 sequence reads CASSGWRVGEAFF.